This T cell receptor (beta chain) derives from a study of vaccination and CD4 T cells after COVID-19. In the study overall: Stimulation of cells relied on overlapping spike peptides derived from SARS-CoV-2, HCoV-NL63, HCoV-OC43 and HCoV-229E. Each of the control cultures got a CEFX pool, an HIV-1 Nef pool, or no peptide.

A word on this clonotype: Its antigen is undetermined.

Time point of the sample: late sampling 161 to 241 days after vaccination in a few convalescent patients. Treatment noted: roughly 11-day PBMC culture with coronavirus spike peptide pools or control peptides (ViraFEST assay). CD4+ T cells were isolated by negative selection after around 11 days of culture. The Oncomine TCR Beta short-read assay was applied to DNA of cultured CD4+ T cells. It was cultured CD4+ T cells from which genomic DNA was extracted. From the PCR reads, TCRdb called clonotypes with MiXCR, one entry per CDR3 protein. Of around 21,000 distinct CDR3 sequences listed, roughly 40% are singletons. The germline V gene encodes CDR1 SGHTA and CDR2 FQGTGA. J lost 4 bases, V lost 5 bases, and 3 bases had no gene match. The CDR3 runs 13 residues.

The material was CD4+ T cells from blood, cultured in vitro, obtained about 7 months after SARS-CoV-2 vaccination. The chain is built from TRBV7-3 and TRBJ2-3, with TRBD2 identical over 7 bases. The receptor comes from a human donor who had recovered from COVID-19. The CDR3 DNA reads as TGTGCCAGCAGCATACGGGGGGCAGATACGCAGTATTTT. It yields the protein CASSIRGADTQYF.